A selection of T cell receptor beta chains follows, all from one sample in a study of tumor-infiltrating lymphocytes in primary liver carcinoma. TCRdb called the multiplex PCR reads again in MiXCR, with one record for every CDR3 protein. The data contain over 250,000 distinct CDR3 sequences, approximately 58% of them seen just once; the ten biggest clones take up about 18%. The sequenced sample consisted of peripheral blood. The source of these receptors is a woman aged 30 to 39 with primary liver carcinoma and hepatitis B virus infection. Both conserved end residues are part of each CDR3. A D gene is named only where the DNA matches it firmly. Rows may omit the clone size; those that give it use once, few, many or a size class.

len | j_gene | d_gene | abundance | v_gene | CDR3nt | CDR3aa
15 | TRBJ2-1 | TRBD2 | few | TRBV14 | TGTGCCAGCAGCCCTCGGGAGGACCGCTACAATGAGCAGTTCTTC | CASSPREDRYNEQFF
14 | TRBJ1-5 | NA | few | TRBV5-1 | TGCGCCAGCAGTTCGGACGGAGGAGAACAGCCCCAGCATTTT | CASSSDGGEQPQHF
15 | TRBJ1-1 | NA | NA | TRBV4-1 | TGCGCCAGCAGCCCGACTGAGAATTTGAACACTGAAGCTTTCTTT | CASSPTENLNTEAFF
15 | TRBJ2-7 | NA | many | TRBV4-3 | TGCGCCAGCAGCCCCCAGAATACAGGCTCCTACGAGCAGTACTTC | CASSPQNTGSYEQYF
15 | TRBJ2-2 | NA | NA | TRBV12-3/TRBV12-4 | TGTGCCAGCAGTTTAGGCCCCGTTAACACCGGGGAGCTGTTTTTT | CASSLGPVNTGELFF
17 | TRBJ1-1 | NA | few | TRBV6-7 | TGTGCCAGCAGCCGACAGGTAAGGCTGGTGATGAACACTGAAGCTTTCTTT | CASSRQVRLVMNTEAFF
16 | TRBJ2-5 | NA | many | TRBV11-2 | TGTGCCAGCAGCTTAGATCATTCGGGACCCCAAGAGACCCAGTACTTC | CASSLDHSGPQETQYF
15 | TRBJ1-2 | TRBD1 | few | TRBV6-6 | TGTGCCAGCAAGGATGTCGGGACAGGTCGCGTTGACTACACCTTC | CASKDVGTGRVDYTF
17 | TRBJ1-6 | NA | NA | TRBV5-6 | TGTGCCGGCAGCTTGGGCTTCGTGGGCCGCCAGAATTCACCCCTCCACTTT | CAGSLGFVGRQNSPLHF
12 | TRBJ2-5 | NA | NA | TRBV29-1 | TGCAGCGTTGTTGAGGAATTAGAGACCCAGTACTTC | CSVVEELETQYF
13 | TRBJ2-5 | NA | NA | TRBV6-1 | TGTGCCAGCAGGCGACACTCTCAAGAGACCCAGTACTTC | CASRRHSQETQYF
18 | TRBJ2-4 | TRBD2 | once | TRBV4-1 | TGCGCCAGCAGCCAAGATCCGAGGCGGGAGGGCCGAGGACACATTCAGCACTTC | CASSQDPRREGRGHIQHF
17 | TRBJ2-1 | TRBD2 | NA | TRBV14 | TGTGCCAGCAGCCAAGATCGCCTAGCGGGCATACTGAATGAGCAGTTCTTC | CASSQDRLAGILNEQFF
16 | TRBJ2-1 | TRBD2 | NA | TRBV11-2 | TGTGCCAGCAGCCCCCCGAAAGCGGGAGGGTTCAATGAGCAGTTCTTC | CASSPPKAGGFNEQFF
15 | TRBJ2-7 | TRBD1 | many | TRBV6-2/TRBV6-3 | TGTGCCAGCAGTTCCCGAGGGACAGCCTCCTACGAGCAGTACTTC | CASSSRGTASYEQYF
15 | TRBJ2-1 | TRBD2 | few | TRBV5-5 | TGTGCCAGCAGCTTGGTCGGGACTAGTCGACAACAGCAGTTCTTC | CASSLVGTSRQQQFF
11 | TRBJ2-1 | NA | NA | TRBV7-9 | TGTGCCAGCAGCTCCAAGAATGAGCAGTTCTTC | CASSSKNEQFF
14 | TRBJ2-3 | NA | many | TRBV29-1 | TGCAGCGTTGAAGGGAAGGGTTTGTCAGATACGCAGTATTTT | CSVEGKGLSDTQYF
14 | TRBJ2-3 | NA | NA | TRBV6-5 | TGTGCTAGCAGTTACCTGGGTAGCTCAGATACGCAGTATTTT | CASSYLGSSDTQYF
14 | TRBJ1-1 | NA | NA | TRBV4-2 | TGTGCCAGCAGCAACCGGGAGGCGAGCACTGAAGCTTTCTTT | CASSNREASTEAFF
15 | TRBJ1-2 | NA | many | TRBV4-1 | TGCGCCAGCAGCCAAGGCTTGCCAGGGAACTATGGCTACACCTTC | CASSQGLPGNYGYTF
16 | TRBJ2-7 | NA | NA | TRBV4-1 | TGCGCCAGCAGCCGAGCCTTTGGACAGCAATTCTACGAGCAGTACTTC | CASSRAFGQQFYEQYF
13 | TRBJ2-3 | TRBD1 | once | TRBV12-3/TRBV12-4 | TGTGCCAGCGGGACAGCCTACACAGGGACGCAGTATTTT | CASGTAYTGTQYF
15 | TRBJ2-7 | NA | NA | TRBV13 | TGTGCCAGCAGCTCCGTTCCGGGCCAAGGGAGGGAGCAGTACTTC | CASSSVPGQGREQYF
15 | TRBJ2-5 | TRBD2 | NA | TRBV11-2 | TGTGCCAGCAGCTTCCGAGCGGGAGCCAAAGAGACCCATTACTTC | CASSFRAGAKETHYF
13 | TRBJ2-2 | NA | once | TRBV28 | TGTGCCAGCATCCCAGTCGGCGGCGGGGAGCTGTTTTTT | CASIPVGGGELFF
15 | TRBJ2-7 | NA | few | TRBV4-3 | TGCGCCAGCAGCCAGTACCGGGACGTGGTTTCAGGGCAGTACTTC | CASSQYRDVVSGQYF
12 | TRBJ2-1 | NA | once | TRBV5-4 | TGTGCCAACAGCCAGGGGGGGAATGAGCAGTCCTTC | CANSQGGNEQSF
16 | TRBJ2-7 | NA | NA | TRBV4-2 | TGTGCCAGCAGCCAAGGGGGAGCGGGCTTCTCCTACGAGCAGTACTTC | CASSQGGAGFSYEQYF
15 | TRBJ2-1 | NA | NA | TRBV29-1 | TGCAGCAAGGCTTTAGGCGGGATCGAGTACAATGAGCAGTTCTTC | CSKALGGIEYNEQFF
15 | TRBJ2-3 | NA | NA | TRBV6-2/TRBV6-3 | TGTGCCAGCAGTAACCCCCAGCGGCCCACAGATACGCAGTATTTT | CASSNPQRPTDTQYF
15 | TRBJ2-4 | TRBD1 | many | TRBV6-5 | TGTGCCAGCAGCACGACAGGGAGAGCCAAAAACATTCAGTACTTC | CASSTTGRAKNIQYF
14 | TRBJ2-7 | TRBD1 | NA | TRBV28 | TGTGCCACCCTCCAGGGGACAGAATCCTACGAGCAGTACTTC | CATLQGTESYEQYF
14 | TRBJ2-5 | TRBD1 | NA | TRBV11-2 | TGTGCCAGCAGCCCGGGACAGTTTCAAGAGACCCAGTACTTC | CASSPGQFQETQYF
15 | TRBJ1-5 | NA | many | TRBV11-2 | TGTGCCAGCAGCTTAGGCCCACTCGGGGATCAGCCCCAGCATTTT | CASSLGPLGDQPQHF
14 | TRBJ2-2 | NA | NA | TRBV6-2/TRBV6-3 | TGTGCCAGTGGGGCGACGGCGAACATCGGGGAGCTGTTTTTT | CASGATANIGELFF
11 | TRBJ2-7 | NA | NA | TRBV5-8 | TGTGCCAGCGTTATGAAGTGGGAGCAGTACTTC | CASVMKWEQYF
15 | TRBJ2-4 | NA | NA | TRBV11-2 | TGTGCCAGCAGCGTGGGGGCGGGAGTCAAAAACATTCGGTACTTC | CASSVGAGVKNIRYF
16 | TRBJ2-2 | NA | NA | TRBV12-3/TRBV12-4 | TGTGCCAGCAGTTTCGGGCTACCCACTAACACCGGGGAGCTGTTTTTT | CASSFGLPTNTGELFF
20 | TRBJ2-1 | NA | NA | TRBV4-2 | TGCGCCAGCAGCCAAGATCGAGGAGGCAGGCCCACCTTCCCCGACAATGAGCGGTTCTTC | CASSQDRGGRPTFPDNERFF